The 31 T cell receptor beta chains given below trace back to one sample, sequenced in a study of technical replicates of blood from several donors. The repertoire was sequenced with immunoSEQ multiplex PCR; TCRdb's copy has only in-frame clones and lacks some. Found here are 60,000 to 90,000 clones, 95% to 97% of them singletons; the top ten hold approximately 0.2%. Sequenced input: T cells isolated from PBMCs. The receptors originated from a human donor in good health.

V and J are TRBV4-2 and TRBJ2-3, with 9 positions matching TRBD2. The germline gives CDR1 LGHNA, CDR2 YNFKEQ. V lost 0 bases and J lost 0; bases outside the gene matches: 10. The CDR3 loop spans 19 amino acids. The CDR3 here is CASSQDRSLAGSSTDTQYF. Here the CDR3 DNA reads TGTGCCAGCAGCCAAGATAGGAGTCTAGCGGGGTCTAGCACAGATACGCAGTATTTT.

This chain joins TRBV4-2 and TRBJ1-2, with D perhaps matching TRBD1 (5 bases). V lost 1 base, J lost 3 bases, and 12 bases lay in between. This CDR3 comprises 15 residues. CDR1 is LGHNA and CDR2 is YNFKEQ in the germline V gene. The CDR3 here is CASSQGSGGDYGYTF. The CDR3 bases are TGTGCCAGCAGCCAAGGTTCGGGAGGGGACTATGGCTACACCTTC.

This chain uses TRBV2 with TRBJ2-7, with 11 bases aligning to TRBD2. Germline V CDR1 and CDR2: SNHLY, FYNNEI. The CDR3 runs to 16 residues. J was trimmed by 5 bases and V by 5 bases; bases with no gene match: 11. The CDR3 is CASSPVLAGDFHEQYF. CDR3 in DNA: TGTGCCAGCAGTCCGGTACTAGCGGGAGACTTCCACGAGCAGTACTTC.

The chain combines TRBV4-2 with TRBJ2-1; the D gene is possibly TRBD2 (7 bases). There are 18 residues in the CDR3. Trimming removed 3 bases from V and 7 bases from J, with 25 bases in between. Germline loops: CDR1 LGHNA, CDR2 YNFKEQ. In DNA, the CDR3 is TGTGCCAGCAGCCAGGCGGTCGGGGGGCAAAGGATCCCGAATGAGCAGTTCTTC. Its protein is CASSQAVGGQRIPNEQFF.

The chain uses TRBV9 and TRBJ2-1; TRBD2 agrees at 9 bases. The CDR3 runs to 17 residues. Looked up from germline, CDR1 is SGDLS and CDR2 is YYNGEE. The V segment lost 6 bases and the J segment 7 bases; nucleotides outside the gene matches: 17. The CDR3 region is CASTSGGGAGSGNEQFF. CDR3 coding DNA: TGTGCCAGCACCTCGGGCGGGGGGGCCGGATCAGGTAATGAGCAGTTCTTC.

The chain carries TRBV27 and TRBJ2-6; 11 nucleotides match TRBD1. V was clipped by 5 bases and J by 0 bases; unmatched bases: 18. The CDR3 spans 22 residues. Looked up from germline, CDR1 is MNHEY and CDR2 is SMNVEV (reference sequence). The CDR3 loop is CASSPRTGGGSPYPSGANVLTF. CDR3 in DNA: TGTGCCAGCAGTCCACGGACAGGGGGCGGTTCACCCTACCCCTCTGGGGCCAACGTCCTGACTTTC.

V and J are TRBV5-6 and TRBJ2-1; D is undetermined. Trimming stripped 0 bases from V and 10 bases from J, with 14 bases between. CDR3 length equals 14 residues. CDR1 SGHDT and CDR2 YYEEEE come from the germline V gene. As DNA, the CDR3 is TGTGCCAGCAGCTTGGGCCTCCGCGGTGGGGAGCAGTTCTTC. It specifies CASSLGLRGGEQFF.

This sequence joins TRBV6-5 and TRBJ1-2, with a weak D call TRBD1 (6 bases). Trimming cost V 5 bases and J 6 bases, with 19 bases left between them. The length of the CDR3 is 15 residues. Per germline, CDR1 MNHEY and CDR2 SVGAGI. Here the CDR3 reads CASSPLLRGGDGYTF. CDR3 bases: TGTGCCAGCAGTCCTTTATTAAGGGGGGGAGATGGCTACACCTTC.

The chain recombines TRBV4-2 with TRBJ2-7; 12 nucleotides agree with TRBD2. Germline V lookup: CDR1 LGHNA, CDR2 YNFKEQ. The trim removed 2 bases at V and 0 bases at J, leaving 8 bases unmatched. This CDR3 has 18 amino acids. The CDR3 DNA reads TGTGCCAGCAGCCAAACCGGGACTAGCGGGCCGAGCTCCTACGAGCAGTACTTC. It translates to CASSQTGTSGPSSYEQYF.

This clone was counted once. V usage is TRBV7-9 and J usage is TRBJ1-6; weak D call: TRBD1 (5 bases). Trimming removed 3 bases from V and 7 bases from J, with 7 bases in between. Germline CDR1 and CDR2: SEHNR and FQNEAQ (reference sequence). The CDR3 has 13 residues. In DNA form, the CDR3 reads TGTGCCAGCAGCTTTCCAGGGAATTCACCCCTCCACTTT. It translates to CASSFPGNSPLHF.

The chain employs TRBV28 and TRBJ1-5; D is unresolved. The CDR3 spans 14 residues. The germline V gene has CDR1 MDHEN and CDR2 SYDVKM. The V end was cut by 6 bases, the J end by 6 bases, with 15 bases between. Written as DNA, the CDR3 is TGTGCCAGCAGACCGAGACACGCCTCTCAGCCCCAGCATTTT. It codes for CASRPRHASQPQHF.

The gene calls are TRBV5-1 and TRBJ2-1; tentative D call: TRBD2 (7 bases). CDR1 is SGHRS and CDR2 is YFSETQ in the germline V gene. Trimming shortened V by 7 bases and J by 5 bases, and 13 bases separated the two germline ends. This CDR3 contains 13 residues. The DNA of the CDR3 is TGCGCCAGCCGAGGGGGGGGTCACAATGAGCAGTTCTTC. It encodes CASRGGGHNEQFF.

The chain employs TRBV7-9 and TRBJ2-5; perhaps TRBD1 as D (6 bases). Germline V lookup: CDR1 SEHNR, CDR2 FQNEAQ (reference sequence). CDR3 length: 14 amino acids. The V gene lost 3 bases and the J gene lost 3 bases, with 11 bases spanning the gap. CDR3 bases: TGTGCCAGCAGCTTTACAGGGAATAAAGAGACCCAGTACTTC. Translated: CASSFTGNKETQYF.

The rearrangement joins TRBV18 to TRBJ1-5, with 10 bases aligning to TRBD1. The CDR3 totals 17 residues. Trimming took 3 bases from V and 3 from J; bases not matched to a gene: 8. Germline CDR1 is KGHSH and CDR2 is LQKENI. CDR3 DNA: TGTGCCAGCTCACCGCCCGGGACAGGGGCTTTCAATCAGCCCCAGCATTTT. Protein: CASSPPGTGAFNQPQHF.

The chain has TRBV28 and TRBJ1-5, with a weak D call TRBD1 (6 bases). The CDR3 has 14 residues. Trimming pared 5 bases from V and 3 bases from J, leaving 11 bases between. Per germline, CDR1 MDHEN and CDR2 SYDVKM. The CDR3 nucleotides are TGTGCCAGCAGTAAGGACAGACCCAATCAGCCCCAGCATTTT. It specifies CASSKDRPNQPQHF.

The chain joins TRBV6-1 to TRBJ2-5, with 11 bases fitting TRBD2. CDR1 and CDR2 (germline): MNHNS, SASEGT. V shed 4 bases and J 6 bases; nucleotides not matched to a gene: 10. The CDR3 runs to 16 residues. As DNA, the CDR3 is TGTGCCAGCAGTGTTGGGGGACTAGCGGACCGGCAGACCCAGTACTTC. It codes for CASSVGGLADRQTQYF.

The chain has TRBV5-8 and TRBJ2-7; D is ambiguous. This CDR3 is 15 amino acids long. With 1 base removed from V and 3 bases from J, the gap between germline ends came to 14 bases. Per germline, CDR1 SGHTS and CDR2 YDEGEE. The CDR3 DNA is TGTGCCAGCAGCTTGCGGTCCCGTACTATCTACGAGCAGTACTTC. This sequence encodes CASSLRSRTIYEQYF.

This clone was seen just once. The chain employs TRBV11-2 and TRBJ1-2; D is uncertain. Germline V gene sequence: CDR1 SGHAT, CDR2 FQNNGV. V dropped 3 bases and J dropped 6 bases, with 14 bases sitting between them. The CDR3 is 14 residues long. The CDR3 bases are TGTGCCAGCAGCTTGTTGTTCGTAGAGGATGGCTACACCTTC. It translates to CASSLLFVEDGYTF. The variable domain in full, completed from reference TRBV11-2 and TRBJ1-2, reads EAGVAQSPRYKIIEKRQSVAFWCNPISGHATLYWYQQILGQGPKLLIQFQNNGVVDDSQLPKDRFSAERLKGVDSTLKIQPAKLEDSAVYLCASSLLFVEDGYTFGSGTRLTVV.

The chain couples TRBV28 to TRBJ1-2; 7 bases match TRBD1. The CDR3 loop spans 12 amino acids. The germline gives CDR1 MDHEN, CDR2 SYDVKM. V lost 8 bases, J lost 7 bases, and 7 bases stayed unmatched. CDR3 sequence: CASGYRDSGYTF. DNA of the CDR3: TGTGCCAGCGGTTACCGGGACAGTGGCTACACCTTC.

This chain connects TRBV28 to TRBJ2-1, with D possibly being TRBD2 (6 bases). Germline-derived CDR1 and CDR2 are MDHEN and SYDVKM. With 4 bases removed from V and 8 bases from J, the gap between germline ends came to 15 bases. The CDR3 runs 14 residues. CDR3 coding DNA: TGTGCCAGCAGTTGGCCGGGAGTAGGCGATGAGCAGTTCTTC. Protein: CASSWPGVGDEQFF. Full variable domain (rest looked up from reference TRBV28 and TRBJ2-1): DVKVTQSSRYLVKRTGEKVFLECVQDMDHENMFWYRQDPGLGLRLIYFSYDVKMKEKGDIPEGYSVSREKKERFSLILESASTNQTSMYLCASSWPGVGDEQFFGPGTRLTVL.

The chain uses TRBV2 and TRBJ1-5; tentatively, D is TRBD1 (5 bases). The germline CDR1 and CDR2 sequences are SNHLY and FYNNEI. The V end lost 8 bases, the J end lost 4 bases, and 24 bases lay between the germline ends. The CDR3 is 17 amino acids. The CDR3 loop is CASDGLYDSKPNQPQHF. CDR3 DNA sequence: TGTGCCAGCGATGGTTTATACGACAGCAAACCGAATCAGCCCCAGCATTTT. Looking up the rest from reference TRBV2 and TRBJ1-5 gives the full variable domain: EPEVTQTPSHQVTQMGQEVILRCVPISNHLYFYWYRQILGQKVEFLVSFYNNEISEKSEIFDDQFSVERPDGSNFTLKIRSTKLEDSAMYFCASDGLYDSKPNQPQHFGDGTRLSIL.

The gene calls are TRBV5-8 and TRBJ2-7; D might be TRBD1 (5 bases). Looked up from germline, CDR1 is SGHTS and CDR2 is YDEGEE. This CDR3 comprises 14 residues. V was cut by 0 bases and J by 3 bases, with 10 bases left in between. The CDR3 DNA reads TGTGCCAGCAGCTTGGCCCCGACAGTCTACGAGCAGTACTTC. Protein sequence: CASSLAPTVYEQYF.

The chain combines TRBV5-1 with TRBJ2-1; unclear D gene. Between the trimmed V and J ends, which lost 0 bases and 5 bases, there was a span of 6 bases. This CDR3 has 13 amino acids. The germline V gene has CDR1 SGHRS and CDR2 YFSETQ. The CDR3 DNA follows: TGCGCCAGCAGCTTGGCTTATAACAATGAGCAGTTCTTC. It codes for CASSLAYNNEQFF.

This clone was recorded a few times. CDR3 sequence (DNA): TGTGCCAGCAGCATCTCTAGGAACACTGAAGCTTTCTTT. Translating gives CASSISRNTEAFF. The chain recombines TRBV7-2 with TRBJ1-1; no clear D. Germline-derived CDR1 and CDR2 are SGHTA and FQGNSA. CDR3 size: 13 residues. V lost 5 bases and J lost 1, with 8 bases in between.

The chain uses TRBV11-3 and TRBJ2-2, with TRBD2 matching over 9 bases. The V and J ends lost 3 bases and 0 bases, in that order; junction bases with no gene match: 5. Germline assignment: CDR1 SGHNT and CDR2 YENEEA. CDR3 length: 17 residues. The CDR3 loop is CASSFKREASNTGELFF. CDR3 in DNA: TGTGCCAGCAGCTTTAAGCGGGAGGCGTCGAACACCGGGGAGCTGTTTTTT. The entire variable domain, with the rest obtained from reference TRBV11-3 and TRBJ2-2, is as follows: EAGVVQSPRYKIIEKKQPVAFWCNPISGHNTLYWYLQNLGQGPELLIRYENEEAVDDSQLPKDRFSAERLKGVDSTLKIQPAELGDSAVYLCASSFKREASNTGELFFGEGSRLTVL.

V and J are TRBV25-1 and TRBJ2-7, with D perhaps TRBD2 (6 bases). V dropped 9 bases and J dropped 2 bases, with 14 bases sitting between them. The CDR3 length is 13 residues. CDR1 is MGHDK and CDR2 is SYGVNS in the germline V gene. CDR3 in DNA: TGTGCCAGTGCGGTAGCGGCCACCTACGAGCAGTACTTC. Protein product: CASAVAATYEQYF.

This chain uses TRBV2 with TRBJ1-5, with 7 bases fitting TRBD1. V dropped 9 bases and J dropped 2; count of bases not matched to a gene: 7. The CDR3 is 14 residues long. Per germline, CDR1 SNHLY and CDR2 FYNNEI. The CDR3 DNA sequence: TGTGCCAGTAATGGACAGGAGCGCAATCAGCCCCAGCATTTT. It codes for CASNGQERNQPQHF.

The genes are TRBV2 and TRBJ1-1, with D hard to call. The V end lost 10 bases, the J end lost 2 bases, and 8 bases lay between the germline ends. The CDR3 is 11 residues long. Germline V gene lookup returns CDR1 SNHLY and CDR2 FYNNEI. The CDR3 is CANQENTEAFF. Written as DNA, the CDR3 is TGTGCCAATCAGGAAAACACTGAAGCTTTCTTT.

The V call is TRBV27, the J call TRBJ2-7; possibly TRBD1 for D (5 bases). CDR1 MNHEY and CDR2 SMNVEV come from the germline V gene (reference sequence). The CDR3 runs to 14 residues. Trimming took off 6 bases at V and 1 base at J, with 13 bases between the two ends. DNA of the CDR3: TGTGCCAGCAGCCCGACAGCTCCGTCCTACGAGCAGTACTTC. Translated, it gives CASSPTAPSYEQYF.

The chain recombines TRBV4-1 with TRBJ2-1, with a weak D call TRBD2 (6 bases). CDR3 length: 15 residues. V shed 4 bases and J shed 9 bases, with 19 bases lying between them. Germline V gene sequence: CDR1 MGHRA, CDR2 YSYEKL. The CDR3 region has the DNA TGCGCCAGCAGCCGAGTCGGAGGGACTGCGGGTGAGCAGTTCTTC. Translating it yields CASSRVGGTAGEQFF.

This clone was recorded once. This chain links TRBV14 with TRBJ2-1; 14 bases match TRBD2. J gave up 3 bases and V 7 bases, and 8 bases lay outside the gene matches. The CDR3 covers 17 residues. Germline CDR1 SGHDN, CDR2 FVKESK. CDR3 sequence reads: CASTTGLAGAGYNEQFF. CDR3 DNA: TGTGCCAGCACAACGGGACTAGCGGGAGCGGGCTACAATGAGCAGTTCTTC. Filled out from reference TRBV14 and TRBJ2-1, the complete variable domain reads EAGVTQFPSHSVIEKGQTVTLRCDPISGHDNLYWYRRVMGKEIKFLLHFVKESKQDESGMPNNRFLAERTGGTYSTLKVQPAELEDSGVYFCASTTGLAGAGYNEQFFGPGTRLTVL.